These T cell receptor beta chains were read from a single sample in a study of T cell repertoires in cytomegalovirus infection. In TCRdb, the reads were re-called with MiXCR into one record per CDR3 protein. The sample holds 830,000 or so distinct CDR3 sequences, about 31% seen once. Their cognate antigens are unknown. Specimen: cultured CD8+ T cells from PBMCs, collected from culture after CMV antigen stimulation. The receptor source for this set is a human donor in good health (CMV status not recorded). Some clones in this sample may be carry-over from other donors' samples. CDR3s include the opening cysteine and the closing phenylalanine or tryptophan. D genes are given only for firm matches. Clone sizes are given selectively: once, few, many, or a class where the clone is expanded.

.	.	TRBJ1-1	TRBV6-2/TRBV6-3	TGTGCCAGCAGTTATTACGGGACATATGAAGCTTTCTTT	CASSYYGTYEAFF
many	.	TRBJ2-3	TRBV7-9	TGTGCCAGCAGCCCCGAGAGTAGCTTGGACACAGATACGCAGTATTTT	CASSPESSLDTDTQYF
.	TRBD2	TRBJ2-1	TRBV27	TGTGCCAGCAGTCTCCTCCGGGAGCGGGGGGGCCTGGATGAGCAGTTCTTC	CASSLLRERGGLDEQFF
.	TRBD2	TRBJ2-3	TRBV6-5	TGTGCCAGCAGTTACTCCCCCGCGGGGGGGCGAACAGATACGCAGTATTTT	CASSYSPAGGRTDTQYF
few	.	TRBJ2-3	TRBV27	TGTGCCAGCAGTTTAAGACAGGTTTATGGCACAGATACGCAGTATTTT	CASSLRQVYGTDTQYF
.	.	TRBJ2-2	TRBV24-1	TGTGCCACCAGTGATTGGAAGAGACAGGCGGAGGCCGGGGAGCTGTTTTTT	CATSDWKRQAEAGELFF
.	TRBD1	TRBJ1-1	TRBV5-1	TGCGCCAGCAGCCTGACAGGGGGCTTGTACACTGTAGCTTTCTTT	CASSLTGGLYTVAFF
.	TRBD2	TRBJ2-3	TRBV6-6	TGTGCCAGCAAGCCGCAGGCGGTTAGCGGGGGGCACACAGATACGCAGTATTTT	CASKPQAVSGGHTDTQYF
few	.	TRBJ2-5	TRBV7-6	TGTGCCAGCAGCTTAGCCACGGCAGGAAGAGAGACCCAGTACTTC	CASSLATAGRETQYF
few	.	TRBJ1-1	TRBV2	TGTGCCAGCAGTGAAACCCCGGCTAGGGGGGGAACTGAAGCTTTCTTT	CASSETPARGGTEAFF
few	.	TRBJ2-1	TRBV5-6	TGTGCCAGCAGCCTCCGGGACATTGCTTTTCACGGATACCATAATGAGCAGTTCTTC	CASSLRDIAFHGYHNEQFF
.	.	TRBJ1-4	TRBV19	TGTGCCAGTAGGGTACAGATTGCAACTAATGAAAAACTGTTTTTT	CASRVQIATNEKLFF
few	.	TRBJ1-1	TRBV7-9	TGTGCCAGCAGCCGGGGGGGGCGGACTGAAGCTTTCTTT	CASSRGGRTEAFF
.	.	TRBJ2-7	TRBV7-6	TGTACCAGCAGTCCCTCCGGCTACGAGCAGTACTTC	CTSSPSGYEQYF
.	.	TRBJ2-3	TRBV7-8	TGTGCCAGCAACTACCTCGTGGGGATGAGAACAGATACGCAGTATTTT	CASNYLVGMRTDTQYF
many	.	TRBJ1-1	TRBV7-6	TGTGCCAGCGGAGACTCGGGACACCTCATGAACACTGAAGCTTTCTTT	CASGDSGHLMNTEAFF
.	TRBD2	TRBJ2-1	TRBV12-5	TGTGCTAGTGGTCTCCGGGGCGGGGGCAATGAGCAGTTCTTC	CASGLRGGGNEQFF
.	.	TRBJ2-1	TRBV5-4	TGTGCCAGCAGCTTGGACTCTCCCTACAATGAGCAGTTCTTC	CASSLDSPYNEQFF
many	.	TRBJ1-4	TRBV7-2	TGTGCCAGCAGCTTAGCTGGGGTAGAAAAACTGTTTTTT	CASSLAGVEKLFF
.	TRBD2	TRBJ2-5	TRBV28	TGTGCCACCCTTAGCGGGGGGGGGCAAGAGACCCAGTACTTC	CATLSGGGQETQYF
.	.	TRBJ2-1	TRBV6-8	TGTGCCAGCAGTTACTCGAATCCGGGGAGAAGGATTTCCTACAATGAGCAGTTCTTC	CASSYSNPGRRISYNEQFF
many	.	TRBJ2-2	TRBV7-8	TGTGCCAGCAGCTTAGCGGGGGGCATCACCGGGGAGCTGTTTTTT	CASSLAGGITGELFF
few	.	TRBJ1-5	TRBV29-1	TGCAGCGTTGCTCGGGACGGTAGCAATCAGCCCCAGCATTTT	CSVARDGSNQPQHF
few	.	TRBJ1-1	TRBV5-1	TGCGCCAGCAGCCCCAGGGGTCCCTACACTGAAGCTTTCTTT	CASSPRGPYTEAFF
.	TRBD2	TRBJ2-3	TRBV6-5	TGTGCCAGCAGTTTAGCGGGGGGAGGACAAGATACGCAGTATTTT	CASSLAGGGQDTQYF
few	.	TRBJ1-3	TRBV12-3/TRBV12-4	TGTGCCAGCAGTTTTCGTGGCATCCCCTCTGGAAACACCATATATTTT	CASSFRGIPSGNTIYF
few	TRBD1	TRBJ2-1	TRBV3-1	TGTGCCAGCAGCCGGGACAGACTCTACAATGAGCAGTTCTTC	CASSRDRLYNEQFF
many	.	TRBJ1-1	TRBV7-9	TGTGCCAGCAGCTTAGGGGGGGATTTGGGCCCTGAAGCTTTCTTT	CASSLGGDLGPEAFF
many	.	TRBJ2-3	TRBV7-8	TGTGCCAGCAGCCCGGACTGGCCCGGCGATACGCAGTATTTT	CASSPDWPGDTQYF
many	.	TRBJ1-1	TRBV7-8	TGTGCCAGCAGCTTAGGTGCGCAATACACTGAAGCTTTCTTT	CASSLGAQYTEAFF
.	.	TRBJ2-2	TRBV28	TGTGCCAGCAGTTTTCTGGTTTCGAACACCGGGGAGCTGTTTTTT	CASSFLVSNTGELFF
few	.	TRBJ1-3	TRBV13	TGTGCCAGCAGCCCCCAGGGTGATGGAAACACCATATATTTT	CASSPQGDGNTIYF
few	TRBD1	TRBJ1-1	TRBV29-1	TGCAGCGTTGGGTACAGGGGGGGGGCTTTCTTT	CSVGYRGGAFF
.	TRBD1	TRBJ2-7	TRBV6-1	TGTGCCAGCAGTGATTTCGGGACAGGAGGCTACGAGCAGTACTTC	CASSDFGTGGYEQYF
.	TRBD1	TRBJ1-1	TRBV2	TGTGCCAGCAGTGGGAGGGGGACAGGGGCCGCTTTCTTT	CASSGRGTGAAFF
.	TRBD1	TRBJ2-1	TRBV7-3	TGTGCCAGCAGCTTAAACCCGGGGACAGGGGCTTGGAATGAGCAGTTCTTC	CASSLNPGTGAWNEQFF
.	.	TRBJ2-5	TRBV7-6	TGTGCCAGCAGCTCCGACAAATTAGGTGTGGACCAAGAGACCCAGTACTTC	CASSSDKLGVDQETQYF
.	.	TRBJ1-5	TRBV9	TGTGCCAGCAGCGCCTCAGGGGCGGGGAATCAGCCCCAGCATTTT	CASSASGAGNQPQHF
few	TRBD1	TRBJ1-2	TRBV27	TGTGCCAGCAGTTCCCGGACAGGGGGGGTTGGCTATGGCTACACCTTC	CASSSRTGGVGYGYTF
few	.	TRBJ1-5	TRBV7-9	TGTGCCAGCAGCTTAGCGATAGGAAGCAATCAGCCCCAGCATTTT	CASSLAIGSNQPQHF
.	.	TRBJ1-1	TRBV4-1	TGCGCCAGCAGCCAAGACCGGGTAAACCTGAACACTGAAGCTTTCTTT	CASSQDRVNLNTEAFF
.	.	TRBJ1-5	TRBV19	TGTGCCAGTAGTATAGGTCTGGGGGCCCGGGCGGTCGATCAGCCCCAGCATTTT	CASSIGLGARAVDQPQHF
.	TRBD1	TRBJ2-6	TRBV7-3	TGTGCCAGCAGCGGGCCGGGACAGGACTTCTCTGGGGCCAACGTCCTGACTTTC	CASSGPGQDFSGANVLTF
.	.	TRBJ2-3	TRBV7-2	TGTGCCAGCAGCTTAGTAACCCTCCGGGGGCAGGGAGATACGCAGTATTTT	CASSLVTLRGQGDTQYF
.	.	TRBJ1-2	TRBV9	TGTGCCACAAGGACCGGGACCAATGGCTACACCTTC	CATRTGTNGYTF
.	.	TRBJ2-1	TRBV20-1	TGCAGTGCAGCGCCTACAATGAGCCCCCGCCAGCAGTTCTTC	CSAAPTMSPRQQFF
few	.	TRBJ2-3	TRBV19	TGTGCCAGTAGTACCGGGACATTTAGCACAGATACGCAGTATTTT	CASSTGTFSTDTQYF
many	.	TRBJ1-6	TRBV7-6	TGTGCCAGCAGCTCCCTGGTAACAGAGGACGGGGATTCACCCCTCCACTTT	CASSSLVTEDGDSPLHF
.	.	TRBJ1-2	TRBV27	TGTGCCAGCAGTTTATACCCCTTTAACCATTTTTTGGGCTACACCTTC	CASSLYPFNHFLGYTF
.	.	TRBJ1-2	TRBV27	TGTGCCAGCAGTTTATCGGCGGATAACTATGGCTACACCTTC	CASSLSADNYGYTF
few	.	TRBJ1-1	TRBV7-6	TGTGCCAGCAGCCCGTACAACACTGAAGCTTTCTTT	CASSPYNTEAFF
few	.	TRBJ2-1	TRBV10-3	TGTGCCATCAGTGCACGGGGCCCCCCGGAGCAGTTCTTC	CAISARGPPEQFF
few	TRBD1	TRBJ2-1	TRBV28	TGTGCCAGCAGTTACAGGGGGCGCAGAGGCCTTGAGCAGTTCTTC	CASSYRGRRGLEQFF
.	TRBD1	TRBJ2-6	TRBV29-1	TGCAGCGTAAGGGACAGAACTTCTGGGGCCAACGTCCTGACTTTC	CSVRDRTSGANVLTF